Each of the 9 T cell receptor beta chains below was sequenced from the same sample in a study of identical twins. TCRdb reprocessed the 5' RACE reads via MiXCR and lists one record per CDR3 protein. The table shows approximately 530,000 distinct CDR3 sequences, with 20% to 25% occurring only once. The same sample was also used in a study of yellow fever vaccine responses in identical twins.

Sequenced input: CD4+ T cells sorted from blood. These TCRs come from a woman aged 18 to 35 in good health.

J is TRBJ1-2 and V is TRBV6-1, with D hard to call. The V end lost 7 bases, the J end lost 6 bases, and 15 bases lay between the germline ends. Germline V gives CDR1 MNHNS, CDR2 SASEGT. This CDR3 comprises 13 residues. CDR3 nucleotide sequence: TGTGCCAGCACCCAGCGTGGGCTCGATGGCTACACCTTC. Residues: CASTQRGLDGYTF.

A few counts support this clonotype. The chain employs TRBV20-1 and TRBJ2-7, with 11 nucleotides matching TRBD1. The CDR3 is 14 amino acids. The ends lost 6 bases at V and 3 bases at J; junction bases unmatched: 7. Germline V gene data show CDR1 as DFQATT and CDR2 as SNEGSKA (reference sequence). The CDR3, as DNA: TGCAGTGCCACCAAGGGGACAGGGGGCTACGAGCAGTACTTC. Amino acid sequence: CSATKGTGGYEQYF.

This clonotype was detected a few times. V gene TRBV5-1 combines with J gene TRBJ2-7; TRBD1 agrees at 8 bases. Trimming cost V 0 bases and J 6 bases; bases outside gene matches: 5. Germline assignment: CDR1 SGHRS and CDR2 YFSETQ. The CDR3 has 14 amino acids. The CDR3 coding sequence is TGCGCCAGCAGCTTGGTCCAGGGGGCCGGCGAGCAGTACTTC. Its translation: CASSLVQGAGEQYF.

This clonotype came up a few times. CDR3 in DNA: TGTGCCAGCAGTCCCATTTGGCAGACCTACGAGCAGTACTTC. It is translated as CASSPIWQTYEQYF. This chain uses TRBV12-3 or TRBV12-4 with TRBJ2-7; D is unclear. The CDR3 extends over 14 amino acids. Trimming cost V 5 bases and J 2 bases, with 13 bases left between them.

This clonotype was counted a few times. The chain has TRBV27 and TRBJ1-1, with 9 bases matching TRBD1. Germline CDR1 reads MNHEY; CDR2 reads SMNVEV (reference sequence). The CDR3 contains 13 residues. V gave up 8 bases and J gave up 4 bases; unmatched junction bases: 5. The CDR3 protein is CASRTGASTEAFF. Here the CDR3 DNA reads TGTGCCAGCCGGACAGGGGCCAGCACTGAAGCTTTCTTT.

The chain uses TRBV11-2 and TRBJ2-6, with 7 bases identical to TRBD1. The CDR3 is made up of 21 amino acids. The V gene end was trimmed by 5 bases and the J gene end by 0 bases; junction bases not matched to a gene: 19. From germline, CDR1 is SGHAT and CDR2 FQNNGV. The CDR3 loop is CASSAGTVRGPRLSGANVLTF. The CDR3 DNA reads as TGTGCCAGCAGCGCAGGGACAGTGCGCGGCCCCAGACTCTCTGGGGCCAACGTCCTGACTTTC.

This chain links TRBV7-2 with TRBJ2-3; 8 bases fit TRBD2. The germline V gene encodes CDR1 SGHTA and CDR2 FQGNSA. V lost 5 bases to trimming and J lost 1 base; unmatched junction nucleotides: 8. The CDR3 contains 16 residues. The CDR3 here is CASSPAGTRGTDTQYF. In DNA, the CDR3 is TGTGCCAGCAGCCCGGCCGGGACTAGGGGCACAGATACGCAGTATTTT. Full variable domain (remainder filled in from reference TRBV7-2 and TRBJ2-3): GAGVSQSPSNKVTEKGKDVELRCDPISGHTALYWYRQSLGQGLEFLIYFQGNSAPDKSGLPSDRFSAERTGGSVSTLTIQRTQQEDSAVYLCASSPAGTRGTDTQYFGPGTRLTVL.

This clonotype was seen only a few times. The gene calls are TRBV14 and TRBJ2-2; tentative D call: TRBD2 (6 bases). The CDR3 length is 15 residues. Germline-derived CDR1 and CDR2 are SGHDN and FVKESK. V gave up 4 bases and J gave up 3 bases, with 12 bases separating them. The CDR3 sequence is CASSPRGGDTGELFF. Written as DNA, the CDR3 is TGTGCCAGCAGCCCTCGTGGAGGGGACACCGGGGAGCTGTTTTTT.

This clonotype has more than one count but fewer than ten. V is TRBV5-1 and J is TRBJ2-1, with TRBD1 matching 11 bases. J lost 4 bases, V lost 0 bases, and 9 bases had no gene match. The germline V gene has CDR1 SGHRS and CDR2 YFSETQ. The CDR3 loop spans 18 amino acids. The CDR3 is CASSLVPGGQGVYNEQFF. The CDR3 DNA reads as TGCGCCAGCAGCTTGGTGCCGGGGGGACAGGGGGTGTACAATGAGCAGTTCTTC.